This T cell receptor beta chain derives from a study of CD4 and CD8 cells across lung adenocarcinoma regions. Localized lung adenocarcinoma, a non-small cell lung cancer, affected the donors. TCRdb re-analysed the PCR reads in MiXCR, keeping a single row per CDR3 protein. The repertoire holds about 3,700 distinct CDR3 sequences, with 56% as singletons. In this sample, this clonotype turned up a few times. Germline V CDR1 and CDR2: DFQATT, SNEGSKA (reference sequence). The CDR3 loop spans 13 amino acids. The germline V and J ends were trimmed by 3 bases and 2 bases, with 8 bases remaining between them.

This sequence was found in a female donor with lung adenocarcinoma. The CD4 and CD8 labels of this study may be unreliable. Sequenced material: CD4+ T cells from the margin of a lung tumor. This chain connects TRBV20-1 to TRBJ2-1; D unclear. Written as DNA, the CDR3 is TGCAGTGCTAGTTTCCGAACCTACAATGAGCAGTTCTTC. Translated, it gives CSASFRTYNEQFF.